This TCR beta chain stems from a study of OX40 agonist ivuxolimab in advanced cancers. On the study more broadly: Three individuals attained partial responses, comprising one hepatocellular carcinoma case and two cutaneous melanoma cases. Study-wide points: Clonal expansion was among the lowest in partial responders at 0.1-3.0 mg/kg, especially CD8+. Expanded clones were, on average, more numerous among CD8+ T cells than CD4+.

Sequencing used immunoSEQ multiplex PCR; TCRdb keeps in-frame clones, though not all of them. The table lists tens of thousands of clones, about 87% of them singletons. At cycle 4 day 1, cycle 7 day 1, and baseline, blood was sampled. V lost 2 bases and J 1 base, leaving 12 bases between the germline ends. In germline, CDR1 is MNHEY, CDR2 SMNVEV (reference sequence). The CDR3 is 17 residues long. Notes on this clone: Its matching antigen is unknown.

Here the sequenced sample was CD4+ or CD8+ T cells sorted from blood, taken in a trial of the OX40 agonist ivuxolimab. The chain couples TRBV27 to TRBJ2-6; possibly TRBD1 or TRBD2 for D (5 bases each). This TCR came from an adult with an advanced solid tumor such as melanoma, head and neck, liver or kidney cancer. CDR3 DNA sequence: TGTGCCAGCAGTTTACGGACTTGGGGGTCTGGGGCCAACGTCCTGACTTTC. This gives the protein CASSLRTWGSGANVLTF.